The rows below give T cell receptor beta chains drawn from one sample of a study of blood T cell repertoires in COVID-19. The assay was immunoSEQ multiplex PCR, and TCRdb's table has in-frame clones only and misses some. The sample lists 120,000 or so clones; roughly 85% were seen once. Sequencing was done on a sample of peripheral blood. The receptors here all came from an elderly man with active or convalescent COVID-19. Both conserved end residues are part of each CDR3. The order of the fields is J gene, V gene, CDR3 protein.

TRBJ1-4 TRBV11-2 CASSLDGYEKLFF
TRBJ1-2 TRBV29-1 CSHRANYGYTF
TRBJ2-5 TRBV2 CASSPTGTGWETQYF
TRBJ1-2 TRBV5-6 CASSLKGALSGYTF
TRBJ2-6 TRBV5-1 CASSSGGQVYSGANVLTF
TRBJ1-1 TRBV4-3 CASSQLQGKGNTEAFF
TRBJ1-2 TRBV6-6 CASKLRGYLGYTF
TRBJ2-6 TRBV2 CASILDSSGANVLTF
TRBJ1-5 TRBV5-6 CASSPGQGNQPQHF
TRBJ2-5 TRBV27 CASSNTGVGETQYF
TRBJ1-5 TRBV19 CASSRETGQGGNQPQHF
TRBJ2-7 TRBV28 CASSLRRAANSYEQYF
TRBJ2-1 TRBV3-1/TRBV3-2 CASSRLAGGGEQFF
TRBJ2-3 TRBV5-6 CASSLYQGFNTQYF
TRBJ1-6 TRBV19 CASSIDGQVSRSPLHF
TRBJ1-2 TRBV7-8 CASSLGVTNYGYTF
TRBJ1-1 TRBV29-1 CSVAGEYDTEAFF
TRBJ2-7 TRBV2 CASNIDRGREQYF
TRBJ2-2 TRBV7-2 CASSLARRTGELFF
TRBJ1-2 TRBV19 CASSIGAGYGYTF
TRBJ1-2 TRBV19 CASSRLTGFLGYTF
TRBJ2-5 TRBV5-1 CASSAGQRAETQYF
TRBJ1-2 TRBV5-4 CASSGTGFYGYTF
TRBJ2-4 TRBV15 CATSNDRYPLAKNIQYF
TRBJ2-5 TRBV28 CASRRGGTTAAQYF
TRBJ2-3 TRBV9 CASSVGGQGGRPDTQYF
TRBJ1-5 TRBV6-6 CASRGGGNQEPQHF
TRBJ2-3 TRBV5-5 CASSVSGGRTDTQYF
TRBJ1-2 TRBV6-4 CASSATGQGARYTF
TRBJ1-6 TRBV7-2 CASSLRESPLHF